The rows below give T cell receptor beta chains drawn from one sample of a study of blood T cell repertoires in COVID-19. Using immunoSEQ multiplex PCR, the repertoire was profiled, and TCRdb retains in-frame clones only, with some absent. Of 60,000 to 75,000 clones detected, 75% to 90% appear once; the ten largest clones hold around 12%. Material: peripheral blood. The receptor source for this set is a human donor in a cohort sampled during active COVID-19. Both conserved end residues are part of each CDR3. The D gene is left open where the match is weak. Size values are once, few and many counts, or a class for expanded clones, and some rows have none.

DNA: TGTGCCAGCTCACCCCTCCATGCTAGCGAATCAGATACGCAGTATTTT
CDR3: CASSPLHASESDTQYF
size: once
J: TRBJ2-3
V: TRBV18
D: .
length: 16

DNA: TGTGCCACCAGCGGTCAGTCCTATAATTCACCCCTCCACTTT
CDR3: CATSGQSYNSPLHF
size: few
J: TRBJ1-6
V: TRBV15
D: .
length: 14

DNA: TGCGCCAGCAGCTGGGGACAGGCGCTTATGAACACTGAAGCTTTCTTT
CDR3: CASSWGQALMNTEAFF
size: .
J: TRBJ1-1
V: TRBV5-1
D: TRBD1
length: 16

DNA: TGCGCCAGCAGCCCGGACAGATTACGAGACTACACCTTC
CDR3: CASSPDRLRDYTF
size: .
J: TRBJ1-2
V: TRBV5-1
D: .
length: 13

DNA: TGTGCCAGCAGCCAAGAGGCTAGCGAATCCTACAATGAGCAGTTCTTC
CDR3: CASSQEASESYNEQFF
size: few
J: TRBJ2-1
V: TRBV4-2
D: .
length: 16

DNA: TGTGCCACCAGTGACCCGGGACTAGCGGGCACTACCGGCGGGGAGCTGTTTTTT
CDR3: CATSDPGLAGTTGGELFF
size: .
J: TRBJ2-2
V: TRBV24-1
D: TRBD2
length: 18

DNA: TGTGCCAGCAGCTTAGAGGGAAACAGGGTCTATCAGCCCCAGCATTTT
CDR3: CASSLEGNRVYQPQHF
size: few
J: TRBJ1-5
V: TRBV7-8
D: .
length: 16

DNA: TGTGCCAGCAGCAATGGGCTCGAGCAGTACTTC
CDR3: CASSNGLEQYF
size: .
J: TRBJ2-7
V: TRBV7-2
D: .
length: 11

DNA: TGCGCCAGCAGCTTGGACGGGGGGCCCGGCACAGATACGCAGTATTTT
CDR3: CASSLDGGPGTDTQYF
size: .
J: TRBJ2-3
V: TRBV5-1
D: .
length: 16

DNA: TGTGCCAGCAGCCTTCGACTAGCGGGAACCCCCAAGACCCAGTACTTC
CDR3: CASSLRLAGTPKTQYF
size: .
J: TRBJ2-5
V: TRBV3-1/TRBV3-2
D: TRBD2
length: 16

DNA: TGTGCCAGCACCTCAGACAGCCGCTCAGGCTACACCTTC
CDR3: CASTSDSRSGYTF
size: .
J: TRBJ1-2
V: TRBV2
D: .
length: 13

DNA: TGTGCCAGCAGCGTAGGAGGGCTAGCGAACACAGATACGCAGTATTTT
CDR3: CASSVGGLANTDTQYF
size: once
J: TRBJ2-3
V: TRBV9
D: .
length: 16

DNA: TGTGCCAGCAGCCTCCAACAGGGTTCCGAGCAGTACTTC
CDR3: CASSLQQGSEQYF
size: .
J: TRBJ2-7
V: TRBV3-1/TRBV3-2
D: .
length: 13

DNA: TGCGCCAGCAGCCAAGACGGGGGGGCGAGGTCCGACACTGAAGCTTTCTTT
CDR3: CASSQDGGARSDTEAFF
size: .
J: TRBJ1-1
V: TRBV4-1
D: .
length: 17

DNA: TGTGCCAGCAGCCCTTCCTACAATGAGCAGTTCTTC
CDR3: CASSPSYNEQFF
size: few
J: TRBJ2-1
V: TRBV9
D: .
length: 12

DNA: TGTGCCAGCAGCTTACCGGGTCCCCTCCACTTT
CDR3: CASSLPGPLHF
size: .
J: TRBJ1-6
V: TRBV7-2
D: .
length: 11

DNA: TGTGCCAGCAGCGTAGCCTCGACTAGCGGGGGGGCGCCGGCAACGCAGTTCTTC
CDR3: CASSVASTSGGAPATQFF
size: .
J: TRBJ2-1
V: TRBV9
D: TRBD2
length: 18

DNA: TGTGCCACCAGCAGAGATCAAAGCGGGGGGACGGGTACGCAGTATTTT
CDR3: CATSRDQSGGTGTQYF
size: .
J: TRBJ2-3
V: TRBV15
D: TRBD2
length: 16

DNA: TGTGCCAGCAGCTTAGAGAAGAGTCGACAGTCAAATGGCTACACCTTC
CDR3: CASSLEKSRQSNGYTF
size: .
J: TRBJ1-2
V: TRBV7-2
D: .
length: 16

DNA: TGTGCCAGCAGCTTAGGATCAGGCGGACTGTATGGCTACACCTTC
CDR3: CASSLGSGGLYGYTF
size: few
J: TRBJ1-2
V: TRBV11-2
D: .
length: 15

DNA: TGTGCCAGCAGCTTAGCGTCGGGAGTCAATGAAAAACTGTTTTTT
CDR3: CASSLASGVNEKLFF
size: .
J: TRBJ1-4
V: TRBV7-9
D: .
length: 15

DNA: TGTGCCAGCCGATCAGACCCGGGTAGAGAGACCCAGTACTTC
CDR3: CASRSDPGRETQYF
size: .
J: TRBJ2-5
V: TRBV2
D: .
length: 14

DNA: TGTGCCAGTACCCCTGGGTACGGGGGTTCACCCCTCCACTTT
CDR3: CASTPGYGGSPLHF
size: few
J: TRBJ1-6
V: TRBV19
D: .
length: 14

DNA: TGCGCCAGCAGCTTGGAGGGCGGACTATGGAATGAGCAGTTCTTC
CDR3: CASSLEGGLWNEQFF
size: once
J: TRBJ2-1
V: TRBV5-1
D: .
length: 15

DNA: TGTGCCAGCAGCCGGACAGGCGGGACTGAAGCTTTCTTT
CDR3: CASSRTGGTEAFF
size: few
J: TRBJ1-1
V: TRBV14
D: TRBD1
length: 13

DNA: TGTGCCAGCTCACCACGGGGGGACGGCTACACCTTC
CDR3: CASSPRGDGYTF
size: .
J: TRBJ1-2
V: TRBV18
D: .
length: 12

DNA: TGTGCCTGGAGTAGGGGGGGGACCTACGAGCAGTACTTC
CDR3: CAWSRGGTYEQYF
size: few
J: TRBJ2-7
V: TRBV30
D: .
length: 13

DNA: TGTGCCAGCAGCGAGACCACAGGGTATGGCTACACCTTC
CDR3: CASSETTGYGYTF
size: .
J: TRBJ1-2
V: TRBV3-1/TRBV3-2
D: .
length: 13

DNA: TGCGCCAGCAGCTTGATTAGCGGGGGTCCTTCTGGCACAGATACGCAGTATTTT
CDR3: CASSLISGGPSGTDTQYF
size: .
J: TRBJ2-3
V: TRBV5-1
D: TRBD2
length: 18

DNA: TGCGCCAGCATTGGAGACTATGGCTACACCTTC
CDR3: CASIGDYGYTF
size: .
J: TRBJ1-2
V: TRBV5-1
D: .
length: 11

DNA: TGTGCCAGCAGCTTGTTGCCACTATATGAGCAGTTCTTC
CDR3: CASSLLPLYEQFF
size: .
J: TRBJ2-1
V: TRBV5-6
D: .
length: 13

DNA: TGTGCCAGCAGTTTGACTAGCGGGGGGTCTGAGGATACGCAGTATTTT
CDR3: CASSLTSGGSEDTQYF
size: .
J: TRBJ2-3
V: TRBV27
D: TRBD2
length: 16

DNA: TGCGCCAGCAGCCAAAAGGGGGCAAGTTGGTACACTGAAGCTTTCTTT
CDR3: CASSQKGASWYTEAFF
size: .
J: TRBJ1-1
V: TRBV4-1
D: TRBD1
length: 16

DNA: TGTGCCAGTAGTATATCAGGGGCGAGGACCGGGGAGCTGTTTTTT
CDR3: CASSISGARTGELFF
size: .
J: TRBJ2-2
V: TRBV19
D: .
length: 15

DNA: TGTGCCAGCAGCCCAAAGGTCAGGTTAGGCAATGAGCAGTTCTTC
CDR3: CASSPKVRLGNEQFF
size: few
J: TRBJ2-1
V: TRBV7-9
D: .
length: 15

DNA: TGTGCCAGCAGTTTACACACCCGAGGGGGAGGGGCTTTCTTT
CDR3: CASSLHTRGGGAFF
size: .
J: TRBJ1-1
V: TRBV7-2
D: .
length: 14

DNA: TGTGCCAGCAGCTCCTCTAGCGGGGGGGCCACAGATACGCAGTATTTT
CDR3: CASSSSSGGATDTQYF
size: .
J: TRBJ2-3
V: TRBV28
D: TRBD2
length: 16

DNA: TGTGCCAGCAGCCTACGGACAGGGGGGACTTTCTTT
CDR3: CASSLRTGGTFF
size: .
J: TRBJ1-1
V: TRBV7-9
D: TRBD1
length: 12

DNA: TGTGCCAGTAGCCGGACTAGCGGGGGGGCCTTCGGGGAGCTGTTTTTT
CDR3: CASSRTSGGAFGELFF
size: .
J: TRBJ2-2
V: TRBV19
D: TRBD2
length: 16

DNA: TGTGCCAGCAGCCAAAGCGGGGGTTCCCCCGAGCAGTACTTC
CDR3: CASSQSGGSPEQYF
size: .
J: TRBJ2-7
V: TRBV3-1/TRBV3-2
D: TRBD2
length: 14

DNA: TGCGCCAGCGGGGCCGGGACAGGATCAGAGAGTAATGAAAAACTGTTTTTT
CDR3: CASGAGTGSESNEKLFF
size: .
J: TRBJ1-4
V: TRBV5-1
D: TRBD1
length: 17

DNA: TGTGCCAGCAGCTTAGAAGGAGAAAATTCACCCCTCCACTTT
CDR3: CASSLEGENSPLHF
size: .
J: TRBJ1-6
V: TRBV11-3
D: .
length: 14

DNA: TGTGCCAGCAGCTTCGGGAATTCACCCCTCCACTTT
CDR3: CASSFGNSPLHF
size: .
J: TRBJ1-6
V: TRBV7-2
D: .
length: 12

DNA: TGTGCCTGGAGTGCGGCAGGGTGGGGCTATGGCTACACCTTC
CDR3: CAWSAAGWGYGYTF
size: .
J: TRBJ1-2
V: TRBV30
D: .
length: 14

DNA: TGCGCCAGCAGCTTGGCCCAACAGGCCGGGGAGCTGTTTTTT
CDR3: CASSLAQQAGELFF
size: .
J: TRBJ2-2
V: TRBV5-1
D: .
length: 14

DNA: TGTGCCAGCTCACCAAGGACAGGGGAAAGGACTGAAGCTTTCTTT
CDR3: CASSPRTGERTEAFF
size: few
J: TRBJ1-1
V: TRBV18
D: TRBD1
length: 15

DNA: TGTGCCAGCCGGCAGGATACGAACACCGGGGAGCTGTTTTTT
CDR3: CASRQDTNTGELFF
size: .
J: TRBJ2-2
V: TRBV19
D: .
length: 14

DNA: TGTGCCAGCAGTTCGGACAGACTGCCGACTGGAAACACCATATATTTT
CDR3: CASSSDRLPTGNTIYF
size: .
J: TRBJ1-3
V: TRBV6-5
D: .
length: 16

DNA: TGTGCCACCAGTGACCTTGACAGGGTGAGGGGCACTGAAGCTTTCTTT
CDR3: CATSDLDRVRGTEAFF
size: .
J: TRBJ1-1
V: TRBV24-1
D: TRBD1
length: 16

DNA: TGTGCCAGCAGCTCAAGGGGATCTGGGGCCAACGTCCTGACTTTC
CDR3: CASSSRGSGANVLTF
size: .
J: TRBJ2-6
V: TRBV5-8
D: .
length: 15

DNA: TGCAGTGCTAGGAGTACTACTGAGCAGTTCTTC
CDR3: CSARSTTEQFF
size: .
J: TRBJ2-1
V: TRBV20-1
D: .
length: 11

DNA: TGTGCCAGCAGTGATTTGGGGCTGGGTAAAGCTTTCTTT
CDR3: CASSDLGLGKAFF
size: .
J: TRBJ1-1
V: TRBV6-1
D: .
length: 13

DNA: TGTGCCAGCAGTTTCCGACCCGGGACAGGTTATAATGAGCAGTTCTTC
CDR3: CASSFRPGTGYNEQFF
size: .
J: TRBJ2-1
V: TRBV7-2
D: TRBD1
length: 16